One TCR beta chain is described in this entry. CDR3 length: 17 amino acids. Germline values: CDR1 SGDLS, CDR2 YYNGEE. V lost 6 bases to trimming and J lost 4 bases, with 24 bases between them. The source of the sample is a study of blood T cell repertoires in COVID-19. Across the whole study: Sites in the United States, Italy and Spain provided acute and convalescent COVID-19 samples. PBMCs, B-cell-depleted T cells, or T cells provided the cDNA or gDNA that made up the material.

Sequenced by immunoSEQ multiplex PCR; TCRdb stores in-frame clones only, minus some. Among roughly 50,000 clones listed, over 75% were seen once. The specimen sequenced was peripheral blood. The source is a woman between 35 and 50 years old with active COVID-19. The chain is built from TRBV9 and TRBJ2-3; no reliable D call. This CDR3 reads CASTLTPGESAPDTQYF. The CDR3 DNA is TGTGCCAGCACCCTCACGCCCGGAGAGTCCGCACCAGATACGCAGTATTTT.